This T cell receptor beta chain came from a study of T cells in Graves' hyperthyroidism and ophthalmopathy. General study points: A model built on 13 V-J features separated ophthalmopathy from stable hyperthyroidism. Ophthalmopathy prediction by the model preceded onset by a median roughly 6 months.

V shed 6 bases and J shed 7 bases, with 20 bases lying between them. CDR1 and CDR2 (germline): SGHRS, YFSETQ. This CDR3 is built from 15 residues. Note on this clonotype: Its matching antigen is unknown.

RNA transcripts provided the source from which TCR beta CDR3 regions were amplified. The primer set for the first-round RT-PCR of the TCR CDR3 was HTBI. TCRdb used MiXCR to reprocess the multiplex PCR reads, holding one entry per CDR3 protein. The sample has 450,000 to 500,000 distinct CDR3 sequences; about 20% are singletons. Ophthalmopathy in the patients scored at least 3 on Clinical Activity Score and at least 4 on NOSPECS grade, lasting under 3 months. The sample was blood. The rearrangement uses TRBV5-1 and TRBJ2-1; perhaps TRBD2 as D (6 bases). This TCR was sampled from a woman aged 70 to 79 with Graves' ophthalmopathy. This CDR3 reads CASNVLARGENEQFF. CDR3 DNA: TGCGCCAGCAATGTGCTAGCGCGGGGCGAGAATGAGCAGTTCTTC.